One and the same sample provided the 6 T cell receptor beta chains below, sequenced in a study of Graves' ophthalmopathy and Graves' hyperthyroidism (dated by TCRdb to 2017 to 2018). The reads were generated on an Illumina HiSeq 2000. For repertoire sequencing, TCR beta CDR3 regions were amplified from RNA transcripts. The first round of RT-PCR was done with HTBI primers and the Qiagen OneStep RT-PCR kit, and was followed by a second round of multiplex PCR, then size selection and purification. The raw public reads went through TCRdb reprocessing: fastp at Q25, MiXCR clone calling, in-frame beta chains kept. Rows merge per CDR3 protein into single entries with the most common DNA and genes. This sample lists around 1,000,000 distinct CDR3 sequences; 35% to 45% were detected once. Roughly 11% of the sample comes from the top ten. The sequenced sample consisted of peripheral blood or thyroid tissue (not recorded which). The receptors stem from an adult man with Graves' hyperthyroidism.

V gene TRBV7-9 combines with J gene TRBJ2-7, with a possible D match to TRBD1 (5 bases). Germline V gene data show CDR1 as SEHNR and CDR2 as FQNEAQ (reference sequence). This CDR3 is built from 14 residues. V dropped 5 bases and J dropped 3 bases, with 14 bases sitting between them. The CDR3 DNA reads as TGTGCCAGCAGCCAGGGCAGGTCCTTCTACGAGCAGTACTTC. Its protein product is CASSQGRSFYEQYF.

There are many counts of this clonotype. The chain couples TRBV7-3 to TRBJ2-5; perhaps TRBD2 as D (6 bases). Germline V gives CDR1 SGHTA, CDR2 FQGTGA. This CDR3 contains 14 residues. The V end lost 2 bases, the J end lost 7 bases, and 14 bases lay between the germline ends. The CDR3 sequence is CASSLLASVGTQYF. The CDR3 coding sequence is TGTGCCAGCAGCTTATTGGCTAGCGTGGGGACCCAGTACTTC. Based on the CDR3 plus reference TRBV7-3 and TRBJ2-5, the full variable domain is GAGVSQTPSNKVTEKGKYVELRCDPISGHTALYWYRQSLGQGPEFLIYFQGTGAADDSGLPNDRFFAVRPEGSVSTLKIQRTERGDSAVYLCASSLLASVGTQYFGPGTRLLVL.

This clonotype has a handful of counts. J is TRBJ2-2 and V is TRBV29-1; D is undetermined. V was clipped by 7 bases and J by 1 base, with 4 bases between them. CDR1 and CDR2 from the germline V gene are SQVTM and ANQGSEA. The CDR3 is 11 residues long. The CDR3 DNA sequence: TGCAGCGCAAAGAACACCGGGGAGCTGTTTTTT. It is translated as CSAKNTGELFF.

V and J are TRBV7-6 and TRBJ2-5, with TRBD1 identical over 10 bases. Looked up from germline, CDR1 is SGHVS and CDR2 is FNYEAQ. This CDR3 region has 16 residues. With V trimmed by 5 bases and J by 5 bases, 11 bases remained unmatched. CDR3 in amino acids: CASSAETGGLLETQYF. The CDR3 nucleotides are TGTGCCAGCAGCGCCGAGACAGGGGGCTTACTTGAGACCCAGTACTTC.

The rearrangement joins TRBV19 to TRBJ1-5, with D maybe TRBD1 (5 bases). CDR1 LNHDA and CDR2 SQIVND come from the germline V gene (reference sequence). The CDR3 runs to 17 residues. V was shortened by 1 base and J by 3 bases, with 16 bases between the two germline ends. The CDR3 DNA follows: TGTGCCAGTAGTATAGTGGGGGACCCGAACCTCAATCAGCCCCAGCATTTT. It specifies CASSIVGDPNLNQPQHF. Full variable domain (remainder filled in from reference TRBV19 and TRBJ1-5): DGGITQSPKYLFRKEGQNVTLSCEQNLNHDAMYWYRQDPGQGLRLIYYSQIVNDFQKGDIAEGYSVSREKKESFPLTVTSAQKNPTAFYLCASSIVGDPNLNQPQHFGDGTRLSIL.

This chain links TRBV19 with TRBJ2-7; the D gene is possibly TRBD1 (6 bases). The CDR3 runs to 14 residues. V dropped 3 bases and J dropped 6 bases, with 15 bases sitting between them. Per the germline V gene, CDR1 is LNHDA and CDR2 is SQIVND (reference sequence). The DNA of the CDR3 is TGTGCCAGTAGTATTCGGGACAAGACCCGCGAGCAGTACTTC. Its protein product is CASSIRDKTREQYF. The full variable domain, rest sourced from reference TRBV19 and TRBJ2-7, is DGGITQSPKYLFRKEGQNVTLSCEQNLNHDAMYWYRQDPGQGLRLIYYSQIVNDFQKGDIAEGYSVSREKKESFPLTVTSAQKNPTAFYLCASSIRDKTREQYFGPGTRLTVT.